What follows describes a single T cell receptor beta chain. Antigen: not known. The sample comes from a study of lymphopenia after photon versus proton radiotherapy. General observations from the study: In patients who died, overall survival fell as post-nadir TCR diversity dropped more.

The protocol was immunoSEQ multiplex PCR, while the TCRdb copy is restricted to in-frame clones and leaves out a portion. The repertoire includes 89,000 or so clones, around 83% of them detected once, and 1.3% to 1.5% sits in the top ten. The germline CDR1 and CDR2 sequences are SNHLY and FYNNEI. V lost 3 bases, J lost 2 bases, and 7 bases stayed unmatched. The CDR3 sequence is 15 residues long. The chain is built from TRBV2 and TRBJ2-7; 7 bases map to TRBD2. This clonotype was sampled from a man aged 60 to 75 with pancreatic cancer. This sample comprised peripheral blood, obtained from a patient treated with proton-based radiotherapy. CDR3 loop: CASSDWSSGTYEQYF. CDR3 coding DNA: TGTGCCAGCAGTGATTGGTCTAGCGGAACCTACGAGCAGTACTTC.